The T cell receptor (beta chain) described here comes from a study of human T cells and chemical hapten exposure. Study overall: The cohort included alopecia areata under or over 50% scalp, totalis and universalis.

CDR3 length: 15 amino acids. Germline trimming cut 3 bases from V and 5 bases from J; bases unmatched to any gene: 10. From germline, CDR1 is SQVTM and CDR2 ANQGSEA. Described time point: patch test 3, about 24 weeks after DPC sensitization. The treatment here: therapeutic diphenylcyclopropenone sensitization with weekly scalp DPC. People who gave samples had alopecia, were 18 to 70 years old, and were suitable for DPC. TCRdb redid the calling of the RACE reads with MiXCR, one entry per CDR3 protein. The sample lists 100,000 to 150,000 distinct CDR3 sequences; approximately 10% were seen once. The input for sequencing was whole blood, taken in connection with sensitization to the hapten diphenylcyclopropenone (DPC). The receptor's source is a woman aged 45-65 years with alopecia areata. Some clones in this sample may be carry-over from other donors' samples. The rearrangement joins TRBV29-1 to TRBJ2-1; 7 bases align to TRBD2. The CDR3 is CSVDRGGGIHNEQFF. The CDR3 nucleotides are TGCAGCGTTGATAGGGGCGGGGGAATTCACAATGAGCAGTTCTTC.